These T cell receptor beta chains were read from a single sample in a study of blood T cell repertoires in COVID-19. Sequenced by immunoSEQ multiplex PCR; TCRdb stores in-frame clones only, minus some. The repertoire holds a few hundred thousand clones, with 90% as singletons. The sequencing input was peripheral blood. The source of these receptors is a woman aged 60-75 years with COVID-19, enrolled during active disease. CDR3s include the opening cysteine and the closing phenylalanine or tryptophan. The D gene is left open where the match is weak. The size field is filled for only some rows; it gives once, few, many or a size class.

.,TRBV2,TRBJ2-2,.,CASSMLGELFF,TGTGCCAGCAGTATGCTAGGGGAGCTGTTTTTT
.,TRBV29-1,TRBJ1-1,TRBD1,CSVETGGSTEAFF,TGCAGCGTTGAAACAGGGGGAAGCACTGAAGCTTTCTTT
.,TRBV20-1,TRBJ1-1,.,CSALSGGAFF,TGCAGTGCTTTGAGCGGGGGAGCTTTCTTT
.,TRBV6-1,TRBJ1-2,TRBD1,CASSDTGQINYGYTF,TGTGCCAGCAGTGATACGGGACAGATAAACTATGGCTACACCTTC
.,TRBV11-3,TRBJ2-3,TRBD2,CASSLVGPGLESDTQYF,TGTGCCAGCAGCTTAGTGGGTCCGGGACTAGAATCAGATACGCAGTATTTT
few,TRBV11-1,TRBJ2-1,TRBD1,CASSTGGHEQFF,TGTGCCAGCAGTACAGGGGGGCATGAGCAGTTCTTC
.,TRBV5-1,TRBJ2-7,TRBD1,CASSLGTGTYEQYF,TGCGCCAGCAGCTTGGGGACAGGGACTTACGAGCAGTACTTC
.,TRBV7-3,TRBJ1-6,.,CASSFRGFGSPLHF,TGTGCCAGCAGCTTCAGGGGCTTTGGTTCACCCCTCCACTTT
.,TRBV2,TRBJ2-7,TRBD1,CASSEGTGGSYEQYF,TGTGCCAGCAGTGAGGGGACAGGGGGCTCCTACGAGCAGTACTTC
.,TRBV27,TRBJ2-6,.,CASRLPPDSSGANVLTF,TGTGCCAGCAGACTGCCACCGGACAGCTCTGGGGCCAACGTCCTGACTTTC
.,TRBV19,TRBJ1-5,TRBD1,CASRGTAYQPQHF,TGTGCCAGTAGAGGGACAGCTTATCAGCCCCAGCATTTT
.,TRBV20-1,TRBJ2-5,TRBD1,CSLTGLETQYF,TGCAGCCTGACAGGGCTGGAGACCCAGTACTTC
.,TRBV7-8,TRBJ2-1,.,CASSLVRGSSEQFF,TGTGCCAGCAGCTTAGTTAGGGGTAGTAGTGAGCAGTTCTTC
few,TRBV20-1,TRBJ1-4,.,CSASGRYRRDEKLFF,TGCAGTGCTAGTGGCAGGTATAGGAGGGATGAAAAACTGTTTTTT
.,TRBV5-4,TRBJ1-2,.,CASSLGQNYGYTF,TGTGCCAGCAGCTTGGGGCAGAACTATGGCTACACCTTC
.,TRBV3-1/TRBV3-2,TRBJ1-2,TRBD1,CASSQDRHRGSGYTF,TGTGCCAGCAGCCAAGATCGGCACAGGGGAAGTGGCTACACCTTC
.,TRBV18,TRBJ1-1,TRBD1,CASSPVTGVDTEAFF,TGTGCCAGCTCACCGGTGACAGGGGTGGACACTGAAGCTTTCTTT
.,TRBV5-1,TRBJ2-2,.,CASSLKQGGTGELFF,TGCGCCAGCAGCTTGAAACAGGGCGGCACCGGGGAGCTGTTTTTT
.,TRBV6-1,TRBJ2-1,TRBD1,CASSELGQGPYNEQFF,TGTGCCAGCAGTGAACTGGGACAGGGGCCCTACAATGAGCAGTTCTTC
.,TRBV30,TRBJ1-1,.,CAWGRGQGGITEAFF,TGTGCCTGGGGCCGGGGCCAGGGCGGGATCACTGAAGCTTTCTTT
.,TRBV24-1,TRBJ1-5,.,CATSEGGIGNQPQHF,TGTGCCACCAGTGAGGGGGGAATCGGCAATCAGCCCCAGCATTTT
.,TRBV7-9,TRBJ1-4,TRBD1,CASSHPAGGSEKLFF,TGTGCCAGCAGCCATCCTGCAGGGGGGAGTGAAAAACTGTTTTTT